Listed here are 26 T cell receptor beta chains from one sample, sequenced in a study of beta chain features in type 1 diabetes. Study results and limitations: TCRB CDR3 length was moderately but significantly reduced in all four CD4+ subsets of Type 1 diabetes patients.

Expressed TCRB transcripts were sequenced because the entire RNA isolate underwent reverse transcription. TCRdb's table, derived via immunoSEQ multiplex PCR, lists solely in-frame clones and lacks some. The sample shows over 600,000 clones, around 11% of them seen only once. Their target antigens are unknown. Material for sequencing was naive CD4+ T cells from blood. The receptors shown here come from a man between 25 and 39 years old with type 1 diabetes.

The chain joins TRBV10-3 to TRBJ1-5; tentative D call: TRBD1 (5 bases). CDR1 is ENHRY, CDR2 SYGVKD, per germline. Trimming took off 3 bases at V and 6 bases at J, with 12 bases between the two ends. The CDR3 loop spans 14 amino acids. The CDR3 sequence is CAISDGGSSQPQHF. The CDR3 DNA follows: TGTGCCATCAGTGACGGGGGGTCGAGTCAGCCCCAGCATTTT.

The chain recombines TRBV7-8 with TRBJ2-5, with D hard to call. The V gene's germline CDR1 is SGHVS and CDR2 FQNEAQ. The length of the CDR3 is 14 residues. V shed 2 bases and J shed 4 bases, with 11 bases lying between them. CDR3 amino acids: CASSLFGRGETQYF. CDR3 in DNA: TGTGCCAGCAGCTTATTCGGCAGAGGAGAGACCCAGTACTTC.

The table lists this clone with a few counts. DNA for the CDR3: TGTGCCAGCAGTTACCGACAGGGCAACCAAGAGACCCAGTACTTC. Translation: CASSYRQGNQETQYF. The rearrangement joins TRBV6-5 to TRBJ2-5; 7 bases fit TRBD1. The CDR3 covers 15 residues. The ends lost 2 bases at V and 0 bases at J; junction bases unmatched: 3. Germline values: CDR1 MNHEY, CDR2 SVGAGI.

The chain joins TRBV7-3 to TRBJ2-5; either TRBD1 or TRBD2 may fit D (6 bases each). Germline V gene lookup returns CDR1 SGHTA and CDR2 FQGTGA. Trimming took off 5 bases at V and 5 bases at J, with 18 bases between the two ends. CDR3 length: 15 amino acids. The CDR3 reads CASSPHREEVETQYF. CDR3 DNA sequence: TGTGCCAGCAGCCCGCACAGGGAGGAGGTTGAGACCCAGTACTTC. The entire variable domain, with the rest obtained from reference TRBV7-3 and TRBJ2-5, is as follows: GAGVSQTPSNKVTEKGKYVELRCDPISGHTALYWYRQSLGQGPEFLIYFQGTGAADDSGLPNDRFFAVRPEGSVSTLKIQRTERGDSAVYLCASSPHREEVETQYFGPGTRLLVL.

This clone was observed a few times. The CDR3 DNA is TGTGCCTGGAGTGTAAGTCCCACGGGGGAAAAACTGTTTTTT. As protein: CAWSVSPTGEKLFF. This sequence joins TRBV30 and TRBJ1-4; D is undetermined. CDR1 is GTSNPN and CDR2 is SVGIG in the germline V gene (reference sequence). V lost 0 bases, J lost 8 bases, and 13 bases lay in between. The length of the CDR3 is 14 residues.

This chain connects TRBV15 to TRBJ2-3; D ambiguous. The length of the CDR3 is 13 residues. With 8 bases removed from V and 0 bases from J, the gap between germline ends came to 9 bases. Germline V lookup: CDR1 LNHNV, CDR2 YYDKDF (reference sequence). The CDR3 sequence is CATRVTSTDTQYF. The CDR3 DNA reads TGTGCCACCCGAGTGACTAGCACAGATACGCAGTATTTT.

The chain couples TRBV7-9 to TRBJ2-5; a possible D gene is TRBD2 (7 bases). The length of the CDR3 is 13 residues. Per germline, CDR1 SEHNR and CDR2 FQNEAQ (reference sequence). Deletions cut 5 bases from V and 5 bases from J, with 12 bases between. The CDR3 loop is CASSRGGGETQYF. CDR3 bases: TGTGCCAGCAGCCGGGGCGGGGGCGAGACCCAGTACTTC.

The CDR3 protein is CASSLGNRLNYGYTF. CDR3 nucleotide sequence: TGTGCCAGCAGTTTAGGGAATCGCCTTAACTATGGCTACACCTTC. The V and J genes are TRBV28 and TRBJ1-2, with D uncertain. Between the trimmed V and J ends, which lost 2 bases and 1 base, there was a span of 11 bases. Germline V CDR1 and CDR2: MDHEN, SYDVKM. The CDR3 is 15 residues long.

The chain joins TRBV2 to TRBJ2-3; TRBD2 agrees at 9 bases. Germline CDR1 is SNHLY and CDR2 is FYNNEI. This CDR3 region has 17 residues. The trim removed 6 bases at V and 2 bases at J, leaving 12 bases unmatched. For the CDR3, the DNA is TGTGCCAGCAGGAGAGCGGGGGGCACTCCAATCACAGATACGCAGTATTTT. Protein: CASRRAGGTPITDTQYF.

The rearrangement links TRBV28 to TRBJ2-7, with 7 bases matching TRBD1. This CDR3 has 14 residues. Germline V gene lookup returns CDR1 MDHEN and CDR2 SYDVKM. V gave up 7 bases and J gave up 7 bases; unmatched junction bases: 13. CDR3 region: CASKKQGNAREQYF. The CDR3 bases are TGTGCCAGCAAGAAACAGGGGAATGCGAGAGAGCAGTACTTC.

The sample holds a few counts of this clone. CDR3 region: CASSLRGSGETEAFF. The CDR3 DNA reads TGTGCCAGCAGCTTAAGGGGTTCCGGAGAAACTGAAGCTTTCTTT. The chain combines TRBV7-3 with TRBJ1-1, with unresolved D. Looked up from germline, CDR1 is SGHTA and CDR2 is FQGTGA. The CDR3 spans 15 residues. The V and J ends lost 1 base and 5 bases respectively, with 14 bases between them.

The gene calls are TRBV7-2 and TRBJ2-1; no firm D call. This CDR3 comprises 16 residues. Germline V gene data show CDR1 as SGHTA and CDR2 as FQGNSA. The V and J ends lost 5 bases and 0 bases respectively, with 14 bases between them. CDR3 in amino acids: CASSPYHQSSYNEQFF. Written as DNA, the CDR3 is TGTGCCAGCAGCCCGTACCATCAGAGCTCCTACAATGAGCAGTTCTTC.

This chain joins TRBV18 and TRBJ2-3, with a weak D call TRBD2 (6 bases). CDR3 length: 16 residues. Germline lookup yields CDR1 KGHSH and CDR2 LQKENI. With 6 bases removed from V and 2 bases from J, the gap between germline ends came to 18 bases. The CDR3 DNA reads as TGTGCCAGCTCTCCCTCGGCGGGGACGATCACAGATACGCAGTATTTT. Amino acids: CASSPSAGTITDTQYF.

This rearrangement joins TRBV5-6 to TRBJ1-1; the D gene is possibly TRBD1 (5 bases). V lost 4 bases and J 8 bases, leaving 9 bases between the germline ends. The CDR3 runs to 11 residues. Germline CDR1 reads SGHDT; CDR2 reads YYEEEE. This chain's CDR3 is CASSVRDEAFF. CDR3 coding DNA: TGTGCCAGCAGCGTCCGGGACGAAGCTTTCTTT.

The sample holds a few counts of this clone. The CDR3: CASSFRAHNSPLHF. The DNA for the CDR3 is TGCGCCAGCAGCTTCCGGGCCCATAATTCACCCCTCCACTTT. The genes are TRBV5-1 and TRBJ1-6; D gene unclear. Between the trimmed V and J ends, which lost 2 bases and 5 bases, there was a span of 8 bases. Germline CDR1 reads SGHRS; CDR2 reads YFSETQ. The CDR3 length is 14 residues.

V is TRBV27 and J is TRBJ1-2, with 8 positions matching TRBD1. V lost 6 bases, J lost 5 bases, and 8 bases stayed unmatched. This CDR3 is built from 14 residues. The germline V gene encodes CDR1 MNHEY and CDR2 SMNVEV (reference sequence). This CDR3 is CASRHTGGPYGYTF. DNA of the CDR3: TGTGCCAGCAGGCATACAGGGGGTCCTTATGGCTACACCTTC.

V and J are TRBV6-1 and TRBJ2-3, with D possibly TRBD1 on 6 matching bases. CDR1 and CDR2 (germline): MNHNS, SASEGT. The CDR3 loop spans 14 amino acids. V was clipped by 3 bases and J by 6 bases, with 13 bases between them. CDR3 nucleotides: TGTGCCAGCAGTGACAGGGGAGTTCGGGATACGCAGTATTTT. This gives the protein CASSDRGVRDTQYF.

This clone was found a few times. The chain recombines TRBV9 with TRBJ1-6; TRBD1 might be the D (5 bases). The ends were cut back, 0 bases at V and 14 bases at J, with 15 bases in the middle. CDR3 length equals 14 residues. Germline V gene sequence: CDR1 SGDLS, CDR2 YYNGEE. In DNA, the CDR3 is TGTGCCAGCAGCGTAGTAGGGGATTGGTCGTCCCTCCACTTT. This codes for CASSVVGDWSSLHF.

This clone was counted a few times. This chain links TRBV5-4 with TRBJ2-2, with 10 nucleotides matching TRBD1. Germline values: CDR1 SGHNT, CDR2 YYREEE (reference sequence). The CDR3 consists of 14 residues. Losses at the gene ends were 3 bases for V and 7 bases for J; bases not matched to a gene: 3. The CDR3 sequence is CASSWDRGDGELFF. The CDR3 bases are TGTGCCAGCAGCTGGGACAGGGGTGACGGGGAGCTGTTTTTT.

The rearrangement joins TRBV27 to TRBJ1-2; 9 nucleotides line up with TRBD1. The CDR3 is 15 amino acids. CDR1 is MNHEY and CDR2 is SMNVEV in the germline V gene (reference sequence). Unmatched junction bases numbered 6, after V lost 5 bases and J lost 2 bases. DNA for the CDR3: TGTGCCAGCAGTCCCCGACAGGGGGTGAACTATGGCTACACCTTC. Residues: CASSPRQGVNYGYTF.

The rearrangement uses TRBV2 and TRBJ2-5; D ambiguous. Trimming pared 1 base from V and 7 bases from J, leaving 1 base between. The CDR3 has 10 amino acids. The germline V gene encodes CDR1 SNHLY and CDR2 FYNNEI. Written as DNA, the CDR3 is TGTGCCAGCAGTGAAGGGACCCAGTACTTC. Its protein product is CASSEGTQYF.

This clone was counted only a few times. V is TRBV29-1 and J is TRBJ2-7; D unclear. V lost 5 bases and J 0 bases, leaving 11 bases between the germline ends. There are 13 residues in the CDR3. The V gene's germline CDR1 is SQVTM and CDR2 ANQGSEA. The CDR3 DNA reads TGCAGCGTTACGGGCCAACTCTCCTACGAGCAGTACTTC. Translated, it gives CSVTGQLSYEQYF.

This clone turned up a few times. This chain links TRBV4-3 with TRBJ2-1, with TRBD2 identical over 8 bases. The germline V gene has CDR1 LGHNA and CDR2 YSLEER. With V trimmed by 4 bases and J by 0 bases, 14 bases remained unmatched. This CDR3 is built from 19 residues. The CDR3 is CASSPRWAGGQSSYNEQFF. CDR3 nucleotides: TGCGCCAGCAGCCCCAGGTGGGCGGGGGGTCAAAGCTCCTACAATGAGCAGTTCTTC.

This clone was counted a few times. V is TRBV9 and J is TRBJ1-4; 10 bases align to TRBD1. V trimming: 4 bases; J trimming: 7 bases; junction bases outside the gene matches: 7. Germline V gene lookup returns CDR1 SGDLS and CDR2 YYNGEE. CDR3 length: 15 amino acids. The CDR3 region has the DNA TGTGCCAGCAGCCCCGGGACAGGGGAAGGTGAAAAACTGTTTTTT. Its protein product is CASSPGTGEGEKLFF.

This clone was recorded a few times. The chain links TRBV10-3 to TRBJ2-7; maybe TRBD1 (6 bases). Germline-derived CDR1 and CDR2 are ENHRY and SYGVKD. Trimming removed 2 bases from V and 5 bases from J, with 10 bases in between. The CDR3 is 13 residues long. The CDR3 spells CAISEGQLDEQYF. CDR3 in DNA: TGTGCCATCAGTGAGGGACAGCTCGACGAGCAGTACTTC.

V and J are TRBV7-9 and TRBJ2-7; 10 nucleotides align to TRBD1. V shed 5 bases, J shed 5 bases, and the junction held 3 bases outside the gene matches. The CDR3 sequence is 13 residues long. Germline-derived CDR1 and CDR2 are SEHNR and FQNEAQ (reference sequence). In DNA form, the CDR3 reads TGTGCCAGCAGCCGGGGGACAGGGGACGAGCAGTACTTC. Amino acid sequence: CASSRGTGDEQYF.